This T cell receptor (beta chain) came from a study of T cells after yellow fever vaccination. This clonotype has just a few counts. Its antigen is unidentified. Germline V CDR1 and CDR2: LNHNV, YYDKDF (reference sequence). CDR3 size: 15 residues. V shed 0 bases and J 4 bases; nucleotides not matched to a gene: 1. Production of TCR cDNA was by 5'RACE template switching, which also added a universal primer site and UMIs. TCRdb analysed the 5' RACE reads with MiXCR anew, one entry per CDR3 protein. Among hundreds of thousands of distinct CDR3 sequences listed, 9% to 15% were seen once. Whole-study findings and limits: Detected again after the booster were most primary-vaccination clones, at about 96% CD4 and approximately 90% CD8. Bulk-population clonotypes that are abundant could appear as contaminants in FACS-sorted repertoires. The secondary T-cell response peaked on day 5, not day 15, but was weaker.

The TCR originated in a man aged 30 to 45 who received the YFV17D yellow fever vaccine. The source was PBMCs, collected on the day of the yellow fever booster vaccination. This sequence joins TRBV15 and TRBJ2-2; the match to TRBD1 covers 8 bases. The CDR3 spells CATSRDRGLTGELFF. CDR3 nucleotide sequence: TGTGCCACCAGCAGAGACAGGGGGCTCACCGGGGAGCTGTTTTTT.